The T cell receptor beta chain described here comes from a study of T cell responses to AZD1222 COVID-19 vaccine. Method: immunoSEQ multiplex PCR; TCRdb's copy keeps in-frame clones and lacks some. The data contain more than 120,000 clones, about nine tenths of them singletons. In the case of this clone: Its cognate antigen is unknown.

Study results and limitations: Most donors were white British and more were female, and clonal diversity was possibly underestimated. It was only five to seven AZD1222 recipients who were seropositive at baseline.

Germline V gives CDR1 SNHLY, CDR2 FYNNEI. The CDR3 runs 15 residues. The V gene end was trimmed by 6 bases and the J gene end by 5 bases; junction bases not matched to a gene: 9. The sample here was peripheral blood, taken 28 days after the second AZD1222 dose. The receptor's source is an adult who received the AZD1222 COVID-19 vaccine. The chain recombines TRBV2 with TRBJ2-1; 8 positions match TRBD2. CDR3 nucleotide sequence: TGTGCCAGCAGAAAGCGGGGGCCACCCGACAATGAGCAGTTCTTC. This codes for CASRKRGPPDNEQFF.